These T cell receptor beta chains were read from a single sample in a study of CD8+ T cells in alopecia areata. Measured with immunoSEQ multiplex PCR; TCRdb has only the in-frame clones, and not every one. This table holds around 130,000 clones, approximately 53% found once. Sequenced material: CD4+ T cells sorted from blood, taken at week 0. The source of these receptors is a human donor with alopecia areata. CDR3s include the opening cysteine and the closing phenylalanine or tryptophan. A D gene is named only where the DNA matches it firmly. Where a row states a size, it is once, few, many or the class of an expanded clone; other rows omit it.

>TRBV4-3|-|-|TRBJ2-5
CASSQEARRGETQYF
TGCGCCAGCAGCCAAGAAGCCCGAAGGGGGGAGACCCAGTACTTC
>TRBV5-1|few|TRBD2|TRBJ2-5
CASSSPARDLADGAQYF
TGCGCCAGCAGCTCCCCGGCTCGGGATCTAGCGGATGGGGCCCAGTACTTC
>TRBV7-2|-|-|TRBJ2-7
CASSLTSFYEQYF
TGTGCCAGCAGCTTAACTAGCTTCTACGAGCAGTACTTC
>TRBV6-6|-|-|TRBJ1-1
CASSRTHLGEAFF
TGTGCCAGCAGTCGGACACATCTAGGCGAAGCTTTCTTT
>TRBV5-1|few|TRBD1|TRBJ1-6
CASSLGQGAGSPLHF
TGCGCCAGCAGCTTGGGACAGGGGGCCGGGTCACCCCTCCACTTT
>TRBV9|few|TRBD2|TRBJ2-4
CASSSLAGENIQYF
TGTGCCAGCAGCTCCCTAGCGGGTGAAAACATTCAGTACTTC
>TRBV7-6|-|-|TRBJ2-1
CASSSRAGSSYNEQFF
TGTGCCAGCAGCTCCAGGGCGGGGAGCTCCTACAATGAGCAGTTCTTC
>TRBV29-1|once|-|TRBJ2-3
CSAIGTLLGTDTQYF
TGCAGCGCGATAGGGACACTCCTAGGCACAGATACGCAGTATTTT
>TRBV6-5|-|-|TRBJ1-1
CASSYTTTGFVTEAFF
TGTGCCAGCAGTTACACAACAACAGGGTTTGTTACTGAAGCTTTCTTT
>TRBV5-4|-|-|TRBJ2-1
CASSLSQGSYNEQFF
TGTGCCAGCAGCTTGTCGCAGGGCTCCTACAATGAGCAGTTCTTC
>TRBV6-5|-|-|TRBJ1-1
CASSRRGQWNTEAFF
TGTGCCAGCAGCCGCCGAGGACAGTGGAACACTGAAGCTTTCTTT
>TRBV5-1|-|-|TRBJ2-3
CASSLMRTGTDTQYF
TGCGCCAGCAGCTTGATGAGGACCGGCACAGATACGCAGTATTTT
>TRBV5-8|-|-|TRBJ1-4
CASSLDRGGQGEKLFF
TGTGCCAGCAGCTTGGACCGCGGGGGGCAGGGAGAAAAACTGTTTTTT
>TRBV4-1|few|TRBD2|TRBJ2-3
CASSQEAQAGATDTQYF
TGCGCCAGCAGCCAAGAAGCGCAAGCGGGGGCAACAGATACGCAGTATTTT
>TRBV29-1|few|-|TRBJ1-2
CSVGGQYDYGYTF
TGCAGCGTTGGAGGACAGTATGACTATGGCTACACCTTC
>TRBV11-3|-|-|TRBJ2-3
CASSYTTDTQYF
TGTGCCAGCAGCTACACCACAGATACGCAGTATTTT
>TRBV29-1|-|TRBD2|TRBJ2-3
CSVATSGRDTQYF
TGCAGCGTTGCTACTAGCGGGAGAGATACGCAGTATTTT